This T cell receptor (beta chain) is drawn from a study of shared clonotypes between healthy human individuals. This CDR3 has 11 amino acids. The germline V and J ends were trimmed by 4 bases and 10 bases, with 9 bases remaining between them. The germline CDR1 and CDR2 sequences are SGHTS and YDEGEE. This clone was observed a single time. The table came from immunoSEQ multiplex PCR; TCRdb's copy has only in-frame clones and leaves some out. Among hundreds of thousands of clones listed, approximately 96% were seen once. Only CD45RO-negative cells positively selected for CCR7 counted as naive CD8 cells, so terminally differentiated effector memory CD45RA+ cells were excluded.

The V and J genes are TRBV5-8 and TRBJ1-5; D is unclear. This TCR came from a woman aged 25 to 39 in good health. The sample consisted of naive CD8+ T cells sorted from blood. The CDR3, as DNA: TGTGCCAGCAGCGCCAATAGACCCCAGCATTTT. It translates to CASSANRPQHF.